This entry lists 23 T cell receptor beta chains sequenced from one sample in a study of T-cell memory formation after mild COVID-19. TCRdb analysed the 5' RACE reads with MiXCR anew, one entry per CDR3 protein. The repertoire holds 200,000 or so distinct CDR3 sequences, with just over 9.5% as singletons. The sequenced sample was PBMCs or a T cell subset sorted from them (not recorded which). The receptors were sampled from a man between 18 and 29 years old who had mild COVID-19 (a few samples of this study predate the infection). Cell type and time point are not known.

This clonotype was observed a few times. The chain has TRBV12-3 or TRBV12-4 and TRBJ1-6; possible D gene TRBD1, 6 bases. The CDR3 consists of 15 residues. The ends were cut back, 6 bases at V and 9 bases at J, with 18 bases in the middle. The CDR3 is CASSPAGTTPSPLHF. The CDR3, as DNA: TGTGCCAGCAGCCCCGCCGGGACAACCCCTTCACCCCTCCACTTT.

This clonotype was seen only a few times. The CDR3: CASSQGGASGRKNTEAFF. CDR3 nucleotide sequence: TGCGCCAGCAGCCAAGGAGGGGCGAGCGGCCGCAAGAACACTGAAGCTTTCTTT. V is TRBV4-1 and J is TRBJ1-1, with D possibly matching TRBD1 (5 bases). CDR3 length: 18 residues. Germline V CDR1 and CDR2: MGHRA, YSYEKL. V lost 1 base and J lost 1, with 19 bases in between.

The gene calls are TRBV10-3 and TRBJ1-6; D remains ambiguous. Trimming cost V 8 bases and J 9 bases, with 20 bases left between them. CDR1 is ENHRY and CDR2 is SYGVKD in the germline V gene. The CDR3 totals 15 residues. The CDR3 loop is CAISKGPAIGSPLHF. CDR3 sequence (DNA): TGTGCCATCTCCAAGGGCCCGGCCATCGGTTCACCCCTCCACTTT.

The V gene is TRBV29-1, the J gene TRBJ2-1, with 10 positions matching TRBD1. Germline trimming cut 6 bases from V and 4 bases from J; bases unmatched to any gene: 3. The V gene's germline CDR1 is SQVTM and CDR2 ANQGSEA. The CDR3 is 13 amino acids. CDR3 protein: CSVTGGYYNEQFF. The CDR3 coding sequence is TGCAGCGTGACAGGGGGCTATTACAATGAGCAGTTCTTC.

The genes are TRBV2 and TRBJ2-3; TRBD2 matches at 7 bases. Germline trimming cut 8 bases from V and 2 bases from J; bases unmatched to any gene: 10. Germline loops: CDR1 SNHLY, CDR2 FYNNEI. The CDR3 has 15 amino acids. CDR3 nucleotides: TGTGCCAGCGGTAGGGAGGGGACCCACACAGATACGCAGTATTTT. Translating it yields CASGREGTHTDTQYF.

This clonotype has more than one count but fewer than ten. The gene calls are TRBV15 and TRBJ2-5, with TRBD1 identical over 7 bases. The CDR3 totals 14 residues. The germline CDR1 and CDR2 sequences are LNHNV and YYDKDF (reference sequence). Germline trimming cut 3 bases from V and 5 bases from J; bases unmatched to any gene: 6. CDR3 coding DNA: TGTGCCACCAGCAGGGGTGAGACAGGGGAGACCCAGTACTTC. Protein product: CATSRGETGETQYF. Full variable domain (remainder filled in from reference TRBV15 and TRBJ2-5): DAMVIQNPRYQVTQFGKPVTLSCSQTLNHNVMYWYQQKSSQAPKLLFHYYDKDFNNEADTPDNFQSRRPNTSFCFLDIRSPGLGDTAMYLCATSRGETGETQYFGPGTRLLVL.

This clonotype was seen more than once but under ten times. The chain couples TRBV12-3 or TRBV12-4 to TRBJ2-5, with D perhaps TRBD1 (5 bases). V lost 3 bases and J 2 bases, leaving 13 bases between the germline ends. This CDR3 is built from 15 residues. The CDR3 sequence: CASSLLAGIQETQYF. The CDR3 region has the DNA TGTGCCAGCAGTTTGTTGGCAGGGATACAAGAGACCCAGTACTTC.

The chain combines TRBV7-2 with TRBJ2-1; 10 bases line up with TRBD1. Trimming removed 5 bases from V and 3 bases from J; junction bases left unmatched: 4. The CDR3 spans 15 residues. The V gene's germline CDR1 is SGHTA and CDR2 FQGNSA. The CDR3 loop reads CASSTGQGFYNEQFF. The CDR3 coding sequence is TGTGCCAGCAGCACGGGACAGGGGTTCTACAATGAGCAGTTCTTC.

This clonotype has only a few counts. CDR3 bases: TGTGCCAGCAGTTACGGCGGCCCCACCCCGGAGACCCAGTACTTC. It is translated as CASSYGGPTPETQYF. V usage is TRBV6-2 or TRBV6-3 and J usage is TRBJ2-5; D is unclear. CDR3 size: 15 residues. V lost 2 bases and J 5 bases, leaving 15 bases between the germline ends. Germline V CDR1 and CDR2: MNHEY, SVGEGT.

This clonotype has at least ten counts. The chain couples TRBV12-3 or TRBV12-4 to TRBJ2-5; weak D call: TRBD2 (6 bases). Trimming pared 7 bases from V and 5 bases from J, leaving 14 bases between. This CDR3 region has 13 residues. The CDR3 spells CASTAGPRETQYF. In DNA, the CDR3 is TGTGCCAGCACCGCGGGGCCTCGGGAGACCCAGTACTTC.

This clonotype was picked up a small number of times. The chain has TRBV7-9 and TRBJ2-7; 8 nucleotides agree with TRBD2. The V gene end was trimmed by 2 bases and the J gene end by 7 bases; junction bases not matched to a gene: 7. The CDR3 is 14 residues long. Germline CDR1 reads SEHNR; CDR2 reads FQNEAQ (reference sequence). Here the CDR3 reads CASSLSGGAGEQYV. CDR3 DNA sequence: TGTGCCAGCAGCTTATCCGGGGGGGCCGGGGAGCAGTACGTC.

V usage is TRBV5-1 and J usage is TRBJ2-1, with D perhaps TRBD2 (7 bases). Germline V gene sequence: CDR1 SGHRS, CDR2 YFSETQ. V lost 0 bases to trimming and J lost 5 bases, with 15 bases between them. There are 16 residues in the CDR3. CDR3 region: CASSLVIAGADNEQFF. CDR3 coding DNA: TGCGCCAGCAGCTTGGTCATTGCGGGGGCCGACAATGAGCAGTTCTTC.

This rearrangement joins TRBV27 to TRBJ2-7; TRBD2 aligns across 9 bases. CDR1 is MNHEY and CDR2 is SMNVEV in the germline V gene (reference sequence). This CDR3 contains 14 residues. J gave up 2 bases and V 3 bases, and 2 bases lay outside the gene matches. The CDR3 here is CASSFSGGTYEQYF. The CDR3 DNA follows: TGTGCCAGCAGTTTTAGCGGGGGAACCTACGAGCAGTACTTC.

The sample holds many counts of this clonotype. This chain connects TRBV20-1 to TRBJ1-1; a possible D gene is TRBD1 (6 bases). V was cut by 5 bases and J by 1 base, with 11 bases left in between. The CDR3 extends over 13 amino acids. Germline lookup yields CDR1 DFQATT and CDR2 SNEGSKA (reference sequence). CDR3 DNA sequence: TGCAGTGCTGGAAAGGGACAGAACACTGAAGCTTTCTTT. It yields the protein CSAGKGQNTEAFF.

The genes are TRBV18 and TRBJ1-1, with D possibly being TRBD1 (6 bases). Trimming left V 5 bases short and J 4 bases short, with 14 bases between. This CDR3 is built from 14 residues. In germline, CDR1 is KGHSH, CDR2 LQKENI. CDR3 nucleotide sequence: TGTGCCAGCTCAGCAGGGGTCAGCGGCACTGAAGCTTTCTTT. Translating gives CASSAGVSGTEAFF.

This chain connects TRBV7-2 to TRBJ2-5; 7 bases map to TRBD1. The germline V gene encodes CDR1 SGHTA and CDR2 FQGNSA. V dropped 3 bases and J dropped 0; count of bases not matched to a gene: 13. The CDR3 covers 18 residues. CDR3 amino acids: CASSFGQAPVGYQETQYF. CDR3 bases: TGTGCCAGCAGCTTCGGACAGGCCCCAGTCGGGTACCAAGAGACCCAGTACTTC.

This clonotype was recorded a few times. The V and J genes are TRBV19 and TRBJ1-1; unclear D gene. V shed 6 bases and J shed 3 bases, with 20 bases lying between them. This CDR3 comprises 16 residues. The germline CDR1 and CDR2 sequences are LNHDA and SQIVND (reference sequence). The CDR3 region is CASSYTGYGVYTEAFF. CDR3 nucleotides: TGTGCCAGTAGCTACACTGGGTATGGGGTTTACACTGAAGCTTTCTTT. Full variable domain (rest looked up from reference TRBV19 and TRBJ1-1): DGGITQSPKYLFRKEGQNVTLSCEQNLNHDAMYWYRQDPGQGLRLIYYSQIVNDFQKGDIAEGYSVSREKKESFPLTVTSAQKNPTAFYLCASSYTGYGVYTEAFFGQGTRLTVV.

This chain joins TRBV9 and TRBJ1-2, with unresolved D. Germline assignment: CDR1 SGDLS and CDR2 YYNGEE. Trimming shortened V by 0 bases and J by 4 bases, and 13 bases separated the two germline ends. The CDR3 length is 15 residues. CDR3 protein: CASSVARSSGYGYTF. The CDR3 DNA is TGTGCCAGCAGCGTAGCTAGGTCCTCGGGCTATGGCTACACCTTC.

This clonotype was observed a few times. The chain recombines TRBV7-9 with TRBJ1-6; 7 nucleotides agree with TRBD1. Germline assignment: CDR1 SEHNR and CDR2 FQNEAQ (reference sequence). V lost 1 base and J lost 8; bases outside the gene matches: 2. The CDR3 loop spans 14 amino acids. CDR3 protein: CASSLGQGDSPLHF. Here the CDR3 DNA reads TGTGCCAGCAGCTTAGGACAGGGCGATTCACCCCTCCACTTT.

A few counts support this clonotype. The CDR3 DNA reads TGTGCCACCTCAGCGGGGGGGCACAATGAGCAGTTCTTC. Translated: CATSAGGHNEQFF. The genes are TRBV6-5 and TRBJ2-1, with TRBD2 matching 10 bases. V gave up 10 bases and J gave up 5 bases; unmatched junction bases: 5. Germline CDR1 and CDR2: MNHEY and SVGAGI. This CDR3 has 13 residues.

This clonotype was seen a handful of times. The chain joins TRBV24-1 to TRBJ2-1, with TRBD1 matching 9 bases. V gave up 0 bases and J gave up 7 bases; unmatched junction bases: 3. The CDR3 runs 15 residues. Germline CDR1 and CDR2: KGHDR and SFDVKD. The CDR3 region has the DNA TGTGCCACCAGTGATTTGGGACAGGGGAAAAATGAGCAGTTCTTC. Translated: CATSDLGQGKNEQFF.

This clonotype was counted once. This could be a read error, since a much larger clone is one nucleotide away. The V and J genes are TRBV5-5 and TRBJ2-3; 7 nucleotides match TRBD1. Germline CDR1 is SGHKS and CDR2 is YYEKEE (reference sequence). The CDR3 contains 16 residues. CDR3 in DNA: TGTGACAGCAGCTTGATTCCAGGGGGTAGCACAGATACGCAGTATTTT. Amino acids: CDSSLIPGGSTDTQYF.

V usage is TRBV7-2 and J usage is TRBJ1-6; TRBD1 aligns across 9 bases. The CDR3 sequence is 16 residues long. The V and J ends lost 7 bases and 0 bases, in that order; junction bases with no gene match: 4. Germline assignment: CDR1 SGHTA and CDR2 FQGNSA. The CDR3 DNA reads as TGTGCCAGCACCCTGACAGGGGGCTCCTATAATTCACCCCTCCACTTT. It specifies CASTLTGGSYNSPLHF.